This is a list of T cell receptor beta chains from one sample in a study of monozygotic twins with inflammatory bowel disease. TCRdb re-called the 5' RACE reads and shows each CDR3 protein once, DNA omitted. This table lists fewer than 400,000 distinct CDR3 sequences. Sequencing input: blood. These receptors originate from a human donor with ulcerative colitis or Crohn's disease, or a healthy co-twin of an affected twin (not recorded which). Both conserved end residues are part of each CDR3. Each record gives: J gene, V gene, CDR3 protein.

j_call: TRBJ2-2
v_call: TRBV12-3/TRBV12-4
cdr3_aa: CASRAADNTGELFF

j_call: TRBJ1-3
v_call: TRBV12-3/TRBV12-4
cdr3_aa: CASSGQGVRENTIYF

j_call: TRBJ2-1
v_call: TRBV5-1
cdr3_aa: CASSLAGASGRSLNEQFF

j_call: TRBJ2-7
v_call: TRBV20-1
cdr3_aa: CSAGKGLERDEQYF

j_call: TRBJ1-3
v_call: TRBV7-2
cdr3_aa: CASSLTASGNTIYF

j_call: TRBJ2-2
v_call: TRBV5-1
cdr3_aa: CASSKGAGTSTPGELFF

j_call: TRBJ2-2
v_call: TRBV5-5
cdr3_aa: CASSRGPFANTGELFF

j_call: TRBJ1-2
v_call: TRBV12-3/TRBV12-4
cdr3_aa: CASSYSSTGYGYTF

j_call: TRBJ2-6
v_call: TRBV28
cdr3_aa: CASSPPGLTGANVLTF

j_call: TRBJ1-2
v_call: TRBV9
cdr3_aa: CASRGDRGDYGYTF

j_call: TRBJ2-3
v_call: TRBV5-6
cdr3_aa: CASSLDQGLVAGTQYF

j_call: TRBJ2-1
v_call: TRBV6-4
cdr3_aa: CAGSPRSLINEQFF

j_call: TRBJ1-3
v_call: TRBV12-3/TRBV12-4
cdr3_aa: CANQGSGNTIYF

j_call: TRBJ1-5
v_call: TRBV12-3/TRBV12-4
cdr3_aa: CASSFRTGRQPQHF

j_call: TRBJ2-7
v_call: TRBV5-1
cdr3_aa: CASSLAQSSSREREQYF

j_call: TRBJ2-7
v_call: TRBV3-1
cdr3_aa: CASSARLAGPYEQYF

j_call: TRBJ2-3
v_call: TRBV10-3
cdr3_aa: CATSVAVGTDTQYF